This is a list of T cell receptor beta chains from one sample in a study of blood T cells in healthy people across ages. Each CDR3 protein gets one entry after TCRdb re-called the 5' RACE reads with MiXCR. This sample carries hundreds of thousands of distinct CDR3 sequences, around 45% of them seen once, and the ten largest clones take roughly 31%. The specimen was blood. The receptors were sampled from a woman in her sixties or seventies in good health. Both conserved end residues are trimmed from each CDR3. Each record gives: J gene, V gene, CDR3 length, CDR3 protein.

TRBJ2-7	TRBV5-5	12	ASSLRHLSYEQY
TRBJ1-1	TRBV11-2	15	ASSLTGQGSIYTEAF
TRBJ2-5	TRBV20-1	11	SAPNSGIETQY
TRBJ1-4	TRBV6-1	12	ASTEGQGGKKLF
TRBJ2-1	TRBV9	13	ASSVAGGHYNEQF
TRBJ2-5	TRBV5-1	14	ASSLEPAGEVETQY
TRBJ2-5	TRBV5-1	13	ASSSPDRDPETQY
TRBJ2-5	TRBV10-3	11	AIRETGGETQY
TRBJ1-1	TRBV6-1	13	ASSYEDGGNTEAF
TRBJ2-7	TRBV2	11	ASSEYASYEQY
TRBJ2-3	TRBV29-1	12	SVLKQGITDTQY
TRBJ2-5	TRBV20-1	12	SARVGLATETQY
TRBJ1-4	TRBV20-1	12	SARYRATNEKLF
TRBJ1-2	TRBV9	13	ASSVVGTDNYGYT
TRBJ2-1	TRBV4-1	14	ASSQIGQGSYNEQF
TRBJ2-1	TRBV5-6	9	ASSTGREQF
TRBJ2-5	TRBV6-5	14	ASSYSTSGTQETQY
TRBJ2-7	TRBV20-1	13	SARDGGGTTYEQY
TRBJ2-5	TRBV9	12	ASSPMQGQETQY
TRBJ1-4	TRBV29-1	12	SVAGGGWNEKLF
TRBJ2-7	TRBV4-2	14	ASSLEGGSGGGEQY
TRBJ2-5	TRBV29-1	10	SAGTAYNEQY
TRBJ2-5	TRBV4-2	13	ASSQDPRSYNEQY
TRBJ2-3	TRBV20-1	13	SATPWEGAHNTQY
TRBJ2-5	TRBV11-2	14	ASSLGTTPAWETQY
-	TRBV27	15	ASSRDRAPSLTYEQY
TRBJ1-5	TRBV12-3/TRBV12-4	14	ASSLATKRGREPQH
TRBJ2-7	TRBV2	11	ASSAEALVEQY
TRBJ2-1	TRBV20-1	13	SARDLAPRNNEQF
TRBJ1-5	TRBV2	14	ASSDPGQGSTQPQH
TRBJ2-6	TRBV27	15	ASSLAGGPTGANVLT
TRBJ2-1	TRBV28	13	ASYPLAGVYNEQF
-	TRBV28	14	ASSTPGASETYEQY
TRBJ1-1	TRBV3-1	12	ASSPWTGDTEAF
TRBJ1-2	TRBV25-1	12	ASSEPGSDYGYT
TRBJ2-1	TRBV11-2	11	ASSLEAGFGQF